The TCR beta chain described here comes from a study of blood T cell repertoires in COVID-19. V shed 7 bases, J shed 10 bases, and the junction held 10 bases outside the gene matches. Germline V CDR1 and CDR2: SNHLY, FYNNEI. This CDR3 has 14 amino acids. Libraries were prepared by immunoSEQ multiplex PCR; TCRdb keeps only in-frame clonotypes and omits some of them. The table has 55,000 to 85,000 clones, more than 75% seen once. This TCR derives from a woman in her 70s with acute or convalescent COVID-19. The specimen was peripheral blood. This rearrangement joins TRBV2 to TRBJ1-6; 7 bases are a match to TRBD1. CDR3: CASTTDRTGSPLHF. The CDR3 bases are TGTGCCAGCACCACGGACAGGACGGGGTCACCCCTCCACTTT.